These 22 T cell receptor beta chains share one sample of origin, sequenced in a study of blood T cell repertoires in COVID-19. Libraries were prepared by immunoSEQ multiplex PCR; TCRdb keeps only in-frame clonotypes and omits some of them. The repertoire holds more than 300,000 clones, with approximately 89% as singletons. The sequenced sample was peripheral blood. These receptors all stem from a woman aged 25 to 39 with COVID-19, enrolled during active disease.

The CDR3 loop is CASSESMQVTDTQYF. The CDR3 bases are TGCGCCAGCAGTGAGTCGATGCAGGTTACAGATACGCAGTATTTT. V and J are TRBV10-1 and TRBJ2-3; D is unresolved. The germline CDR1 and CDR2 sequences are WNHNN and SYGVQD (reference sequence). The CDR3 is 15 residues long. Trimming stripped 0 bases from V and 3 bases from J, with 10 bases between.

CDR3 coding DNA: TGTGCCAGCAGCCGTGCACAGGGGGAGGTCCATGGCTACACCTTC. Its translation is CASSRAQGEVHGYTF. This chain uses TRBV28 with TRBJ1-2; 8 positions agree with TRBD1. This CDR3 has 15 residues. The V gene's germline CDR1 is MDHEN and CDR2 SYDVKM. After removal of 6 bases from V and 6 bases from J, the junction contained 12 bases not matched to a gene.

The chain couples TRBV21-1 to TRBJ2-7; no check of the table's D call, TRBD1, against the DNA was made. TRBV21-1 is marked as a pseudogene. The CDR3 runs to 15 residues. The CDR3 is CASSKRRDRPYEQYV. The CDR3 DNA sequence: TGTGCCAGCAGCAAACGGAGGGACAGACCTTACGAGCAGTACGTC.

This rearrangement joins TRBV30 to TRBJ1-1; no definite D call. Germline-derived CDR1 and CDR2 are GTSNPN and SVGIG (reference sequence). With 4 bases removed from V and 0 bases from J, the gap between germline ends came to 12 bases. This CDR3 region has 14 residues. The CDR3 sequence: CAWTYSGMNTEAFF. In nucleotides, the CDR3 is TGTGCCTGGACCTATTCGGGGATGAACACTGAAGCTTTCTTT.

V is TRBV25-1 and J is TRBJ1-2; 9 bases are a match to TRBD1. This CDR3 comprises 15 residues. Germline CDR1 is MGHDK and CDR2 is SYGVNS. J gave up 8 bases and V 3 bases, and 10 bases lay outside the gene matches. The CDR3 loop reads CASSDPGTGIYGYTF. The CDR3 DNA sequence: TGTGCCAGCAGTGATCCCGGGACAGGGATTTACGGCTACACCTTC.

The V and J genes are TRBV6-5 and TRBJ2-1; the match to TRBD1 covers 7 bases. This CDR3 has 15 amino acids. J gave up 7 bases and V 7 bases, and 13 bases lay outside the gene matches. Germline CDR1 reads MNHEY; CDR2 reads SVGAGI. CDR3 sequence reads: CASTGQRSGWNEQFF. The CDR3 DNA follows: TGTGCCAGCACGGGACAGCGTTCGGGGTGGAATGAGCAGTTCTTC.

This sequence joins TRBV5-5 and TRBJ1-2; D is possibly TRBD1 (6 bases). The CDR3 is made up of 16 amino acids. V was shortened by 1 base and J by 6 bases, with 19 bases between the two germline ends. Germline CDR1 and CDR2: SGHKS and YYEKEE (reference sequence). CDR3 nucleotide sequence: TGTGCCAGCAGCTTGCGGTTCTTAGCAGGGGTTCATGGCTACACCTTC. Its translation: CASSLRFLAGVHGYTF.

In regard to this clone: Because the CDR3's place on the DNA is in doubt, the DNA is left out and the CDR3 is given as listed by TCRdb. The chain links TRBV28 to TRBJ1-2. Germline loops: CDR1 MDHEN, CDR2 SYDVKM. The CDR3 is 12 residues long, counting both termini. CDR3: CASSSSTGGYTF.

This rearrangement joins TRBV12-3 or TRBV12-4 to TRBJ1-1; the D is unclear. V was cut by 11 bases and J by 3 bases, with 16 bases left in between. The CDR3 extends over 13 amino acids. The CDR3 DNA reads TGTGCCGTGAGTCAGGATCTTGACACTGAAGCTTTCTTT. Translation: CAVSQDLDTEAFF.

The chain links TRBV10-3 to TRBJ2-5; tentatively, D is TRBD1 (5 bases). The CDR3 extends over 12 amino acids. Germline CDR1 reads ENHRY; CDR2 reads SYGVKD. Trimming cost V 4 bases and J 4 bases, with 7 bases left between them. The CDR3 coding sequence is TGTGCCATCAGTGCTACAGGAGAGACCCAGTACTTC. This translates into CAISATGETQYF.

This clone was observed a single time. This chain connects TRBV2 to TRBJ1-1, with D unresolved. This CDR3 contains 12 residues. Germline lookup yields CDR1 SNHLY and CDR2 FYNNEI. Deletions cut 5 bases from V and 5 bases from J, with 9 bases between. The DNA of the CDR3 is TGTGCCAGCAGTCCTCTAGGAACTGAAGCTTTCTTT. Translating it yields CASSPLGTEAFF.

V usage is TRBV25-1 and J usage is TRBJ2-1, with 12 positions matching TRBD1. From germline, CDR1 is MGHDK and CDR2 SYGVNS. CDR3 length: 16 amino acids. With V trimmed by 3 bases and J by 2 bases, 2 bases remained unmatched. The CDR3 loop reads CASSEGQGAAYNEQFF. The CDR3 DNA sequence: TGTGCCAGCAGTGAGGGACAGGGGGCGGCCTACAATGAGCAGTTCTTC.

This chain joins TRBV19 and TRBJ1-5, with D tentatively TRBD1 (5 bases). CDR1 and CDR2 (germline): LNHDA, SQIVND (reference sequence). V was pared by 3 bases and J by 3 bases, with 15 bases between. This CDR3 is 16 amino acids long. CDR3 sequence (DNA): TGTGCCAGTAGTATGCAGGGATCGAGGTACAATCAGCCCCAGCATTTT. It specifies CASSMQGSRYNQPQHF.

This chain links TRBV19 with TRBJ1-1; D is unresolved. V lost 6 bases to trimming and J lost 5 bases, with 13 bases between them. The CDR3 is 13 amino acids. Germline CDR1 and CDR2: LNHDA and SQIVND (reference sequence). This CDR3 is CASSLGVFTEAFF. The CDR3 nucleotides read TGTGCCAGTAGCCTCGGGGTATTTACTGAAGCTTTCTTT.

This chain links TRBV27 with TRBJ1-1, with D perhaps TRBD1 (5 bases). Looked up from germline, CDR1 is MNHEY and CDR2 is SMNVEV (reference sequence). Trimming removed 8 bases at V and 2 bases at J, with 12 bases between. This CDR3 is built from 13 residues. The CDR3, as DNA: TGTGCCAGCTCTAGACAGAGAAACACTGAAGCTTTCTTT. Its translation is CASSRQRNTEAFF.

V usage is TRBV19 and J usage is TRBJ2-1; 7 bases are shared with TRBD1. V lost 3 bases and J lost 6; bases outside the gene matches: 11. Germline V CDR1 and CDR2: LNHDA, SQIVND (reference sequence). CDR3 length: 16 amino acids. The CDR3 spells CASSIQGQTHFNEQFF. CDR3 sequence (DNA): TGTGCCAGTAGTATTCAGGGACAGACCCACTTCAATGAGCAGTTCTTC.

The CDR3 coding sequence is TGTGCCAGCAGTTTAGCGGCCTACACTGAAGCTTTCTTT. This encodes CASSLAAYTEAFF. The V and J genes are TRBV12-3 or TRBV12-4 and TRBJ1-1, with D uncertain. The ends were cut back, 0 bases at V and 3 bases at J, with 5 bases in the middle. The CDR3 loop spans 13 amino acids.

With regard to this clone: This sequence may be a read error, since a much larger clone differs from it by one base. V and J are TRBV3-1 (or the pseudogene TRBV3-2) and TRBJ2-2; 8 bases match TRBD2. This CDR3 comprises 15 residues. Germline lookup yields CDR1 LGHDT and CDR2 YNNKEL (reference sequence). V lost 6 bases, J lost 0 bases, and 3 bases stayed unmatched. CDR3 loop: CASSFGGANTGELFF. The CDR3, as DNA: TGTGCCAGCAGTTTCGGGGGGGCGAACACCGGGGAGCTGTTTTTT.

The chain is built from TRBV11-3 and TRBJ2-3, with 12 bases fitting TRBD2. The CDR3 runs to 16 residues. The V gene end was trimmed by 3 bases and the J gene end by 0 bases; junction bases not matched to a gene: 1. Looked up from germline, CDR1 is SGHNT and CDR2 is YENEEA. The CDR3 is CASSFGLAGSTDTQYF. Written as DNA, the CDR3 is TGTGCCAGCAGCTTCGGACTAGCGGGGAGCACAGATACGCAGTATTTT.

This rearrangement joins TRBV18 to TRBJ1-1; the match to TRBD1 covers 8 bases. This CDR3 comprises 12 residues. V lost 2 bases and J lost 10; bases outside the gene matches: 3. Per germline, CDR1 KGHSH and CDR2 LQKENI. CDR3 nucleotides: TGTGCCAGCTCACCAACGGACAGGGTAGCTTTCTTT. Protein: CASSPTDRVAFF.

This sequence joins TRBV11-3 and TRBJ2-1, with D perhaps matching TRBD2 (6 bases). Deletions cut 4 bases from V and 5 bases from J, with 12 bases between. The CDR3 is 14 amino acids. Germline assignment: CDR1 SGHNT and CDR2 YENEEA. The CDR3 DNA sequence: TGTGCCAGCAGCTCCTGGGACTCGAACAATGAGCAGTTCTTC. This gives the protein CASSSWDSNNEQFF.

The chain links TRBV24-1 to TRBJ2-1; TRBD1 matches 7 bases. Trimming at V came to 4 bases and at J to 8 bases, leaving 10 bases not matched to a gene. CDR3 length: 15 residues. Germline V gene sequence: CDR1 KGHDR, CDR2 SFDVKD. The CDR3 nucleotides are TGTGCCACCAGTGACTCGAGGGGGCGCCGCGATGAGCAGTTCTTC. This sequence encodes CATSDSRGRRDEQFF.